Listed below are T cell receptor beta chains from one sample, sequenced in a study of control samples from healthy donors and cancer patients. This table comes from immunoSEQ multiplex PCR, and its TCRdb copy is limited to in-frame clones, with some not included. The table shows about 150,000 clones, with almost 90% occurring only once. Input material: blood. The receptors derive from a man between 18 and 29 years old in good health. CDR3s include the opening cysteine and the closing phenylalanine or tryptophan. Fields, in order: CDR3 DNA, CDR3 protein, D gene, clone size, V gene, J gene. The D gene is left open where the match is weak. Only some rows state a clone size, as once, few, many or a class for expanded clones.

TGTGCCAGCAGCTCCGGGTCCCTTGAAGCTTTCTTT	CASSSGSLEAFF	-	once	TRBV6-5	TRBJ1-1
TGTGCCAGCTCACCATCCGGGAACATGAACACTGAAGCTTTCTTT	CASSPSGNMNTEAFF	-	-	TRBV18	TRBJ1-1
TGCAGCGCACAAGGCTCCTACGAGCAGTACTTC	CSAQGSYEQYF	-	-	TRBV29-1	TRBJ2-7
TGTGCCAGCAGCGTAGCTACGGGGGCCGGGGAGCTGTTTTTT	CASSVATGAGELFF	-	-	TRBV9	TRBJ2-2
TGTGCCAGTAGTGATGTGGGGGCTAACTATGGCTACACCTTC	CASSDVGANYGYTF	-	once	TRBV19	TRBJ1-2
TGTGCCAGCAGTCGACGGACAGGGAGAACCTACGAGCAGTACTTC	CASSRRTGRTYEQYF	TRBD1	-	TRBV27	TRBJ2-7
TGCGCCAGCAGCTCCTTTCCGGGACAGGGCGGCTACACCTTC	CASSSFPGQGGYTF	TRBD1	-	TRBV5-1	TRBJ1-2
TGTGCCAGCACCTTAGGAGGGGCTAACGAGCAGTACTTT	CASTLGGANEQYF	-	-	TRBV7-6	TRBJ2-7
TGTGCCAGCAGTGGCCCGGGACAGGATTACGAGCAGTACTTC	CASSGPGQDYEQYF	TRBD1	-	TRBV6-2/TRBV6-3	TRBJ2-7
TGTGCCAGCAGTTTGGGCAACGAGCAGTACTTC	CASSLGNEQYF	-	-	TRBV6-2/TRBV6-3	TRBJ2-7
TGCGCCAGCAGTGTCCTAGGCGCAACCGGGGAGCTGTTTTTT	CASSVLGATGELFF	-	-	TRBV5-1	TRBJ2-2
TGTGCCAGCAGCTTAGCGTTACTAGCGGGGGGCCCAGGGACGCAGTATTTT	CASSLALLAGGPGTQYF	TRBD2	few	TRBV7-2	TRBJ2-3
TGTGCCAGCAGCTCACCCGAGGATCCCGGCAATTACAATGAGCAGTTCTTC	CASSSPEDPGNYNEQFF	-	-	TRBV7-2	TRBJ2-1
TGTGCCAGCAGCGGAAGACTAGCGGGGGCAGATACGCAGTATTTT	CASSGRLAGADTQYF	TRBD2	-	TRBV11-2	TRBJ2-3
TGTGCCAGCGGTAGACAGAGGGGCAATCAGCCCCAGCATTTT	CASGRQRGNQPQHF	-	few	TRBV2	TRBJ1-5
TGTGCCAGCAGGGACGCTGGCTACACCTTC	CASRDAGYTF	-	-	TRBV12-3/TRBV12-4	TRBJ1-2
TGTGCCAGCAGCTTAGGGAGAAGAGATACGCAGTATTTT	CASSLGRRDTQYF	-	-	TRBV13	TRBJ2-3
TGTGCCAGCAGCTTAGCGGGATGGGGGACCGGCTACACCTTC	CASSLAGWGTGYTF	-	-	TRBV7-9	TRBJ1-2
TGTGCCAGCAGTACAGGGTTCCCCTACGAGCAGTACTTC	CASSTGFPYEQYF	-	-	TRBV6-5	TRBJ2-7
TGTGCCACCAGCAGAGGGACTCAGCCCCAGCATTTT	CATSRGTQPQHF	-	-	TRBV15	TRBJ1-5
TGTGCCAGCACGGTCGATGGTAATCAGCCCCAGCATTTT	CASTVDGNQPQHF	-	few	TRBV2	TRBJ1-5
TGTGCCACCCGCCTTACTGGCACCGGGGAGCTGTTTTTT	CATRLTGTGELFF	-	few	TRBV6-5	TRBJ2-2
TGTGCCTGGAGTCAGGGCTCTTTCAACTATGGCTACACCTTC	CAWSQGSFNYGYTF	-	-	TRBV30	TRBJ1-2
TGCGCCAGCAGCCAAGGCAGGGGGCGCGATCAGCCCCAGCATTTT	CASSQGRGRDQPQHF	TRBD1	-	TRBV4-1	TRBJ1-5
TGCGCCAGCAGCTTGGGACAGGGGGCAGGGACCTACGAGCAGTACTTC	CASSLGQGAGTYEQYF	TRBD1	-	TRBV5-1	TRBJ2-7
TGTGCCTGGAGCTTTCCGACCCGGGGCAATCAGCCCCAGCATTTT	CAWSFPTRGNQPQHF	-	-	TRBV30	TRBJ1-5
TGTGCCAGTAGTATAGCGACAGGGGGCTCCTACGAGCAGTACTTC	CASSIATGGSYEQYF	TRBD1	once	TRBV19	TRBJ2-7
TGTGCCAGCAGTTTATCTATGGCGAATCAGCCCCAGCATTTT	CASSLSMANQPQHF	-	once	TRBV27	TRBJ1-5
TGTGCCAGCAGTTTAGTAACGTCTGAGCAGTTCTTC	CASSLVTSEQFF	-	-	TRBV12-3/TRBV12-4	TRBJ2-1
TGTGCCAGCAGCGACAGGGGGGATCAGCCCCAGCATTTT	CASSDRGDQPQHF	TRBD1	few	TRBV28	TRBJ1-5